This TCR beta chain was documented in a study of blood T cells in healthy people across ages. The germline V gene has CDR1 LGHDT and CDR2 YNNKEL (reference sequence). V was cut by 2 bases and J by 9 bases, with 17 bases left in between. CDR3 length: 15 amino acids. Details on this clonotype: Its antigen remains unknown.

Regarding the study as a whole: TCR beta diversity, measured per million T cells, fell in a roughly linear way with age.

Primers used in a second PCR of roughly 6 to 11 cycles were a sample-barcoded 5' primer and a J-beta primer mix. MiXCR, applied by TCRdb to the 5' RACE reads, yields one record per CDR3 protein. The table includes about 780,000 distinct CDR3 sequences, around half detected once. Aged about 6 to 90, donors were systemically healthy Caucasians from Russia. Each sample gave at least 7 million isolated PBMCs. J is TRBJ2-1 and V is TRBV3-1; unclear D gene. The receptor's source is a man older than 75 in good health. The sequenced sample was blood. Here the CDR3 reads CASSQSLALMFEQFF. CDR3 coding DNA: TGTGCCAGCAGCCAAAGCCTCGCTCTGATGTTTGAGCAGTTCTTC.